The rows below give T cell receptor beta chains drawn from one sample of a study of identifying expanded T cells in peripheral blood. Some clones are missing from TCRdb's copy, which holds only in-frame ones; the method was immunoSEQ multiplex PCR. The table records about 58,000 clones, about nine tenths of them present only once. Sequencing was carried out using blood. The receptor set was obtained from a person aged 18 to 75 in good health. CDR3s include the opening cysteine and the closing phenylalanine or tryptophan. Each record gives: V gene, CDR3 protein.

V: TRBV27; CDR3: CASSGLPGKETQYF
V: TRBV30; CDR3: CAWDRALEMNTEAFF
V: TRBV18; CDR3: CASSPPGELGLEAFF
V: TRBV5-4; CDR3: CASSGEAGYSTDTQYF
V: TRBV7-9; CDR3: CASSFPRLGETQYF
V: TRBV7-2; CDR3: CASSSDRGDFEQYF
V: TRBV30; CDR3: CAQNEGARTGELFF
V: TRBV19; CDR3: CASRSRGRGDNEQFF
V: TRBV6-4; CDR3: CASLAGYNEQFF
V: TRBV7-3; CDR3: CASAPGTGDVDTQYF
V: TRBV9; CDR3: CASSVSGVLGNEQFF
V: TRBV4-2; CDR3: CASSQSDRGEDGYTF
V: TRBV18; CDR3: CASSPQRTRSTGVF
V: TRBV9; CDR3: CASSVGEDTQYF
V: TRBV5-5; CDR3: CASRAWGQKQYF
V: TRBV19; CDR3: CASSIQGGYTF
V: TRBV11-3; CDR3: CASSLMGLADNEQFF
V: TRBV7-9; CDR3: CASSLEGRAPADTQYF